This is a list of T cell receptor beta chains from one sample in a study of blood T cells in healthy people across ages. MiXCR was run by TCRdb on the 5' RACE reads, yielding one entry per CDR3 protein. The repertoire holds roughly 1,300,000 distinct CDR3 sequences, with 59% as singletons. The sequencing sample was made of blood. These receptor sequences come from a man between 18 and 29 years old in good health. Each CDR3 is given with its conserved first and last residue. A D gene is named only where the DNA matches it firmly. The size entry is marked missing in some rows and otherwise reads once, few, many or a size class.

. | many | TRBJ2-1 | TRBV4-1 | TGCGCCAGCAGCCAAGTTACGGGGAATGAGCAGTTCTTC | CASSQVTGNEQFF
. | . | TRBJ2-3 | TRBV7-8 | TGTGCCAGCAGCTTAAGGACGTCAGCGCAGTATTTT | CASSLRTSAQYF
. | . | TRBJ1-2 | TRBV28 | TGTGCCAGCAGTTTTAGGTTGTGGCGGATTTATGGCTACACCTTC | CASSFRLWRIYGYTF
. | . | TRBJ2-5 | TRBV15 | TGTGCCACCAGCAGAGATCTTGGGGGTCCGGAGACCCAGTACTTC | CATSRDLGGPETQYF
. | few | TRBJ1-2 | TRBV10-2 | TGCGCCAGCAGCAACCCGGACCGTAGGATCCCTAACTATGGCTACACCTTC | CASSNPDRRIPNYGYTF
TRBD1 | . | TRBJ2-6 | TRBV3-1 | TGTGCCAGCAGCCAGACCGGGACAGTGACTTTC | CASSQTGTVTF
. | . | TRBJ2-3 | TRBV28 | TGTGCCAGCAGTTCCCTGCGGGTGCCTGTTACAGATACGCAGTATTTT | CASSSLRVPVTDTQYF
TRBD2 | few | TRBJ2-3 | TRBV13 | TGTGCCAGCAGCTTAATAACTAGCGGGACCCCAGATACGCAGTATTTT | CASSLITSGTPDTQYF
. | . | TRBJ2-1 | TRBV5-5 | TGTGCCAGCAGCTTGGCCCCAGTGCCCTCGTACTCCAACTACAATGAGCAGTTCTTC | CASSLAPVPSYSNYNEQFF
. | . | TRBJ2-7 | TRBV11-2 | TGTGCCAGCATAGCTGGCGGAGCCTACGAGCAGTACTTC | CASIAGGAYEQYF
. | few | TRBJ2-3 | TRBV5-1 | TGCGCCAGCAGCCTCGGACGGACGGAGGATACGCAGTATTTT | CASSLGRTEDTQYF
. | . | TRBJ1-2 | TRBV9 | TGTGCCAGCAGCGGGGAAAACAGAATTCTCTATGGCTACACCTTC | CASSGENRILYGYTF
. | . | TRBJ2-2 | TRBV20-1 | TGCAGTGCTTTTGACAACTCGAACACCGGGGAGCTGTTTTTT | CSAFDNSNTGELFF
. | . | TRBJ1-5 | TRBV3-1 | TGTGCCAGCAGCCAAACATCACAGGGTCGCAATCAGCCCCAGCATTTT | CASSQTSQGRNQPQHF
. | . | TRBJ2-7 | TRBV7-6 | TGTGCCAGCGCAGTAAACCCCAGGGGCTACGAGCAGTACTTC | CASAVNPRGYEQYF
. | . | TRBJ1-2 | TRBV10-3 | TGTGCCATCAGTGAGTCGAAGGAGGGGCAGGGAGGTGGCTACACCTTC | CAISESKEGQGGGYTF
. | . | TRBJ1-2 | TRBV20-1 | TGCAGTGCCGATGCAACCGCTGGACCCTATGGCTACACCTTC | CSADATAGPYGYTF
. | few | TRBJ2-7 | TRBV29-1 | TGCAGCGTCGAAGGAATCCAGAAGTACGAGCAGTACTTC | CSVEGIQKYEQYF
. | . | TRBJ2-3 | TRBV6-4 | TGTGCCAGCAGTGACGACTTCACAGATACGCAGTATTTT | CASSDDFTDTQYF
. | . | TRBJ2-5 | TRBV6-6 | TGTGCCAGCAGTTACAGCAAGCAAGAGACCCAGTACTTC | CASSYSKQETQYF
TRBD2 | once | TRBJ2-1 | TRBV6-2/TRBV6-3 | TGTGCCAGCAGCTTCCTAGCGGGGGACCTCTACGGTGAGCAGTTCTTC | CASSFLAGDLYGEQFF
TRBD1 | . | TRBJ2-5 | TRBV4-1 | TGCGCCAGCAGCCCTCGGGACAGAGCTACTATCCAAGAGACCCAGTACTTC | CASSPRDRATIQETQYF
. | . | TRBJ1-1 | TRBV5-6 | TGTGCCAGCAGCTTGGGGGGAAGCCAGGGGGCTTTCTTT | CASSLGGSQGAFF
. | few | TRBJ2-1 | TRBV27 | TGTGCTAGCAGGGGCAGGAGCAATGAGCAGTTCTTC | CASRGRSNEQFF
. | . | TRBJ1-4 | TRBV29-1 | TGCAGTGCAGCGGGGGCAACTAATGAAAAACTGTTTTTT | CSAAGATNEKLFF
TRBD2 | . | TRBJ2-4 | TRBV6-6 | TGTGCCAGCAGTTCCCCGGGAGGGGGAAACATTCAGTACTTC | CASSSPGGGNIQYF